This T cell receptor beta chain was sequenced during a study of beta chain features in type 1 diabetes (dated by TCRdb to the late 2010s). Regarding the research as a whole: Mean age, gender distribution, total cell number and subset yield did not differ between patients and healthy donors. Naive and central memory subsets were obtained from all 30 or so donors, but regulatory and stem cell-like memory subsets were isolated from only 8 patients and roughly eight healthy donors. The study compared the TCRB repertoires of sorted circulating CD4+ T cell subsets in recently diagnosed type 1 diabetes patients with those in matched healthy donors. Across all samples, approximately 100 million sorted cells were examined, and cell number per subset correlated strongly with RNA yield. Study-wide conclusions, independent of this receptor: Shorter templates might be favored by PCR, yet because patient and control samples were amplified and corrected together, any such skew would affect both groups equally. At VDJ recombination sites, type 1 diabetes patients had fewer insertions and more deleted nucleotides, which implies abnormalities in thymic rearrangement. Naive, central memory and regulatory TCRB repertoires appeared more similar among patients than among healthy donors. Because cDNA rather than genomic DNA was sequenced, highly expressing activated cells could have been over-represented, although no difference in activation and CD3 levels was found between groups. In all four CD4+ subsets, TCRB CDR3 length was moderately but significantly shorter in type 1 diabetes patients. Because small numbers of individuals were included in the HLA sub-analyses, any influence of HLA type on TCRB rearrangement was left unresolved.

Germline trimming: 5 bases from V, 6 bases from J; junction bases outside gene matches: 13. Measured from the cysteine to the phenylalanine, the CDR3 is 18 residues long. The read is trimmed to its CDR3 DNA, 54 bases read in frame from base 1. CDR1 and CDR2 were assigned from the germline V gene as KGHSH and LQKENI. A single peripheral blood draw of approximately 0.11 L on average was collected from each donor into heparinised tubes. A BD FACSAria II and a panel including CD45RO, CCR7, CD25, CD127, CD95 and CD27 were used to sort naive, central memory, regulatory and stem cell-like memory CD4+ T cells. Purity was above 95% for every sorted population. PBMCs were separated immediately by Lymphoprep density gradient centrifugation and were stained directly, without being cultured. So that batch effects would be minimized, each experiment stained and sorted samples in pairs, pairing one healthy donor with one patient.

The entire amount of isolated RNA was reverse transcribed using the High Capacity cDNA Reverse Transcription Kit, so the sequenced TCRB transcripts were expressed ones. Deep immunoSEQ sequencing was performed on naive, central memory and regulatory T cell samples, with an average of roughly 3.5 million total reads per sample. Sorted cells were lysed in RLT buffer, and RNA was extracted using DNase-treated RNeasy Micro or Mini kits according to cell number. To prevent cross-contamination, each cell subset was processed individually, whereas patient and healthy donor samples were processed jointly. Using the immunoSEQ multiplex PCR, TCRB sequences were amplified from cDNA into 87-bp fragments spanning the CDR3 region. The amplicons were sequenced using the Illumina HiSeq platform. The authors' analysis ran thus. Synthetic template baselines were used to correct PCR bias computationally, reads within Hamming distance 2 were collapsed, and singletons that could not be merged were discarded. By aligning reads against IMGT, V, D and J genes, CDR3 length, and insertions or deletions at six rearrangement sites were assigned. Within each subset, clonotype counts were normalized to the number of sorted cells before true diversity and Gini coefficients were calculated with the tcR R package. The overlap coefficient, calculated on TCRB nucleotide sequences, was used to measure repertoire sharing. Out-of-frame TCRB sequences from naive cells were analyzed as a proxy for the pre-selection repertoire. TCRdb took this table from immuneACCESS and kept in-frame rearrangements with V and J called. Such tables lack part of the clones; where checked against another copy, unresolved V genes explain under half of the gap, and the rest is unexplained. V, J and clone size reflect that table, while D and trimming were determined from the DNA. The sample includes hundreds of thousands of clones, with around 14% observed a single time. The ten largest clones add up to roughly 0.035% of the sample.

This clone was detected a few times. No cognate antigen has been identified for it. No base-level quality is on record; no much larger clone is a single base apart. The clonotype comes from a man aged 25 to 40 in good health. Sequencing was done on a sample of naive CD4+ T cells from blood. The sample's cell subset or site label, decoded: true naive CD4+ T cells. The chain is assembled from TRBV18 and TRBJ2-1, and TRBD2 matches 13 of the central bases. The DNA reads TGTGCCAGCTCATCACTCACCGGACTAGCGGGAGTTCTCAATGAGCAGTTCTTC. Its translation is CASSSLTGLAGVLNEQFF.